Listed below are T cell receptor beta chains from one sample, sequenced in a study of T-cell reconstitution after alpha-beta-depleted transplantation in children. TCRdb processed the PCR reads anew with MiXCR; each CDR3 protein has one entry. This repertoire shows 190,000 or so distinct CDR3 sequences, less than 8% found once; its top ten account for about 2.9%. The specimen comprised PBMCs from the stem cell graft donor, sampled from the stem cell graft. The receptors stem from a human donor who donated a stem cell graft to a child with Wiskott-Aldrich syndrome. Each CDR3 is given with its conserved first and last residue. Each record gives: CDR3 DNA, CDR3 protein, V gene, D gene, J gene, CDR3 length, clone size. D genes are given only for firm matches. Not all rows give a size; the values are once, few, many and, for expanded clones, a class.

cdr3_nt: TGTGCCAGCAGTCCGACGACAGGGGCGATCGACAGTGAAGCTTTCTTT
cdr3_aa: CASSPTTGAIDSEAFF
v_call: TRBV12-3/TRBV12-4
d_call: TRBD1
j_call: TRBJ1-1
cdr3_length: 16
clone_size: few

cdr3_nt: TGTGCCAGCAGTTACTCGATCGCCGGGGAGCTGTTTTTT
cdr3_aa: CASSYSIAGELFF
v_call: TRBV6-5
d_call: NA
j_call: TRBJ2-2
cdr3_length: 13
clone_size: many

cdr3_nt: TGTGCCAGCAGCCGCAGGGACCGGAGTGAAAAACTGTTTTTT
cdr3_aa: CASSRRDRSEKLFF
v_call: TRBV7-2
d_call: NA
j_call: TRBJ1-4
cdr3_length: 14
clone_size: few

cdr3_nt: TGTGCCAGCAGCTTACGAAAAATAGGACAGCAGGGTTATGGCTACACCTTC
cdr3_aa: CASSLRKIGQQGYGYTF
v_call: TRBV7-8
d_call: NA
j_call: TRBJ1-2
cdr3_length: 17
clone_size: many

cdr3_nt: TGTGCCAGCAGTGACCGAGGACAGAGCAATCAGCCCCAGCATTTT
cdr3_aa: CASSDRGQSNQPQHF
v_call: TRBV2
d_call: NA
j_call: TRBJ1-5
cdr3_length: 15
clone_size: few

cdr3_nt: TGTGCCAGCAGTGAATATGGGGTGACCGCAAATGGCTACACCTTC
cdr3_aa: CASSEYGVTANGYTF
v_call: TRBV25-1
d_call: NA
j_call: TRBJ1-2
cdr3_length: 15
clone_size: many

cdr3_nt: TGTGCCAGCAGCAAAGCGGGACTTATAAGGCGCCTGAACACTGAAGCTTTCTTT
cdr3_aa: CASSKAGLIRRLNTEAFF
v_call: TRBV21-1
d_call: NA
j_call: TRBJ1-1
cdr3_length: 18
clone_size: many

cdr3_nt: TGCAGTGCTAGCCCACTAGCGGGGGATACAGATACGCAGTATTTT
cdr3_aa: CSASPLAGDTDTQYF
v_call: TRBV20-1
d_call: TRBD2
j_call: TRBJ2-3
cdr3_length: 15
clone_size: many

cdr3_nt: TGTGCCAGCAGTGAAAACGTATGGGGGGCATATGAGCAGTTCTTC
cdr3_aa: CASSENVWGAYEQFF
v_call: TRBV2
d_call: NA
j_call: TRBJ2-1
cdr3_length: 15
clone_size: NA

cdr3_nt: TGCAGTGCTAATCGGGTGGGGGCGGAGAACACTGAAGCTTTCTTT
cdr3_aa: CSANRVGAENTEAFF
v_call: TRBV20-1
d_call: NA
j_call: TRBJ1-1
cdr3_length: 15
clone_size: many

cdr3_nt: TGTGCCAGCAGTTTTTTCGACAGGTCGGGTGGCTACACCTTC
cdr3_aa: CASSFFDRSGGYTF
v_call: TRBV12-3/TRBV12-4
d_call: NA
j_call: TRBJ1-2
cdr3_length: 14
clone_size: many

cdr3_nt: TGTGCCACCAGTGCCTTAGGGGAGACCCAGTACTTC
cdr3_aa: CATSALGETQYF
v_call: TRBV24-1
d_call: NA
j_call: TRBJ2-5
cdr3_length: 12
clone_size: NA

cdr3_nt: TGTGCCAGCAGCTTACAACAGGGTGATCAGCCCCAGCATTTT
cdr3_aa: CASSLQQGDQPQHF
v_call: TRBV7-6
d_call: NA
j_call: TRBJ1-5
cdr3_length: 14
clone_size: many

cdr3_nt: TGCAGTGCTAGAGTAGCGGGGGGGCTGGCCTACAATGAGCAGTTCTTC
cdr3_aa: CSARVAGGLAYNEQFF
v_call: TRBV20-1
d_call: TRBD2
j_call: TRBJ2-1
cdr3_length: 16
clone_size: many

cdr3_nt: TGCAGCGTTGGGCCTGGGGCAGGGGGACCTACCTACGAGCAGTACTTC
cdr3_aa: CSVGPGAGGPTYEQYF
v_call: TRBV29-1
d_call: TRBD1
j_call: TRBJ2-7
cdr3_length: 16
clone_size: many

cdr3_nt: TGCAGTGCTTACTCGCATGGGCTAGCGGGGGGGCGAGGCACAGATACGCAGTATTTT
cdr3_aa: CSAYSHGLAGGRGTDTQYF
v_call: TRBV20-1
d_call: TRBD2
j_call: TRBJ2-3
cdr3_length: 19
clone_size: few

cdr3_nt: TGTGCCAGCAGCCAAGGGACGGGAGGGACCTACAATGAGCAGTTCTTC
cdr3_aa: CASSQGTGGTYNEQFF
v_call: TRBV4-2
d_call: TRBD2
j_call: TRBJ2-1
cdr3_length: 16
clone_size: many

cdr3_nt: TGTGCCAGCAGCTTAGGAGGCCACCACTCCTACGAGCAGTACTTC
cdr3_aa: CASSLGGHHSYEQYF
v_call: TRBV7-2
d_call: NA
j_call: TRBJ2-7
cdr3_length: 15
clone_size: many

cdr3_nt: TGCGCCAGCAGCAAGGACAGTTACACAGATACGCAGTATTTT
cdr3_aa: CASSKDSYTDTQYF
v_call: TRBV5-1
d_call: NA
j_call: TRBJ2-3
cdr3_length: 14
clone_size: many

cdr3_nt: TGTGCCAGCAGCTTAGTAGGTCAAGCGGGGGGCTACAATGAGCAGTTCTTC
cdr3_aa: CASSLVGQAGGYNEQFF
v_call: TRBV7-9
d_call: TRBD2
j_call: TRBJ2-1
cdr3_length: 17
clone_size: many

cdr3_nt: TGTGCCAGCTCACCGGGGACAGGGACAAACGAGCAGTACTTC
cdr3_aa: CASSPGTGTNEQYF
v_call: TRBV18
d_call: TRBD1
j_call: TRBJ2-7
cdr3_length: 14
clone_size: many

cdr3_nt: TGCAGTGCTAGAGATCTTAGCGGGCACTACAATGAGCAGTTCTTC
cdr3_aa: CSARDLSGHYNEQFF
v_call: TRBV20-1
d_call: TRBD2
j_call: TRBJ2-1
cdr3_length: 15
clone_size: many

cdr3_nt: TGTGCCAGCAGTCTTCCCCTGGACAGGGGTGGTACCGGGGAGCTGTTTTTT
cdr3_aa: CASSLPLDRGGTGELFF
v_call: TRBV28
d_call: TRBD1
j_call: TRBJ2-2
cdr3_length: 17
clone_size: few

cdr3_nt: TGCGCCAGCAGCTTGCAGGGCGAATACGAAAAACTGTTTTTT
cdr3_aa: CASSLQGEYEKLFF
v_call: TRBV5-1
d_call: NA
j_call: TRBJ1-4
cdr3_length: 14
clone_size: few

cdr3_nt: TGTGCCAGCACCCAAACGACGTTTGGGTACTACAATGAGCAGTTCTTC
cdr3_aa: CASTQTTFGYYNEQFF
v_call: TRBV12-3/TRBV12-4
d_call: NA
j_call: TRBJ2-1
cdr3_length: 16
clone_size: many

cdr3_nt: TGCAGCGTTGATAAGGGGGATGTCACTGAAGCTTTCTTT
cdr3_aa: CSVDKGDVTEAFF
v_call: TRBV29-1
d_call: NA
j_call: TRBJ1-1
cdr3_length: 13
clone_size: NA

cdr3_nt: TGCAGTGCTTTGGACACGCAAGAGACCCAGTACTTC
cdr3_aa: CSALDTQETQYF
v_call: TRBV20-1
d_call: NA
j_call: TRBJ2-5
cdr3_length: 12
clone_size: many

cdr3_nt: TGCAGTGCCCCAACACTAGCGGGAGGATTTAATTCCTACAATGAGCAGTTCTTC
cdr3_aa: CSAPTLAGGFNSYNEQFF
v_call: TRBV20-1
d_call: TRBD2
j_call: TRBJ2-1
cdr3_length: 18
clone_size: few

cdr3_nt: TGTGCCAGCAGTTTAAAGGGGTTTCAGCCCCAGCATTTT
cdr3_aa: CASSLKGFQPQHF
v_call: TRBV12-3/TRBV12-4
d_call: NA
j_call: TRBJ1-5
cdr3_length: 13
clone_size: many

cdr3_nt: TGTGCCAGCAGCCGGCCTAGCGGGAGTAGATCCTATGGCTACACCTTC
cdr3_aa: CASSRPSGSRSYGYTF
v_call: TRBV7-9
d_call: NA
j_call: TRBJ1-2
cdr3_length: 16
clone_size: many

cdr3_nt: TGCAGTGCTAAGGCTAGCGGGAGGACAGATACGCAGTATTTT
cdr3_aa: CSAKASGRTDTQYF
v_call: TRBV20-1
d_call: TRBD2
j_call: TRBJ2-3
cdr3_length: 14
clone_size: many

cdr3_nt: TGTGCCAGCAGTTTGGGGACAATCTCTAGCACAGATACGCAGTATTTT
cdr3_aa: CASSLGTISSTDTQYF
v_call: TRBV12-3/TRBV12-4
d_call: NA
j_call: TRBJ2-3
cdr3_length: 16
clone_size: many

cdr3_nt: TGCGCCAGCAGACGATCCGGGACCCAAGGAGAAAAACTGTTTTTT
cdr3_aa: CASRRSGTQGEKLFF
v_call: TRBV5-1
d_call: NA
j_call: TRBJ1-4
cdr3_length: 15
clone_size: few

cdr3_nt: TGCGCCAGCAGCCAAGGAGTGGGCCCTTCCTACGAGCAGTACTTC
cdr3_aa: CASSQGVGPSYEQYF
v_call: TRBV4-1
d_call: NA
j_call: TRBJ2-7
cdr3_length: 15
clone_size: many

cdr3_nt: TGTGCCAGCAGGGAACAGATTTCTTACTACGAGCAGTACTTC
cdr3_aa: CASREQISYYEQYF
v_call: TRBV6-1
d_call: NA
j_call: TRBJ2-7
cdr3_length: 14
clone_size: many

cdr3_nt: TGTGCCAGCAGCCCCTCCCAGACTAGCGGGACAGGACAAGAGACCCAGTACTTC
cdr3_aa: CASSPSQTSGTGQETQYF
v_call: TRBV11-2
d_call: TRBD2
j_call: TRBJ2-5
cdr3_length: 18
clone_size: many

cdr3_nt: TGTGCCAGCTCACCAAGGATGGGGGGCTCCTACGAGCAGTACTTC
cdr3_aa: CASSPRMGGSYEQYF
v_call: TRBV18
d_call: NA
j_call: TRBJ2-7
cdr3_length: 15
clone_size: few

cdr3_nt: TGTGCCAGTAAAGGCGGGGGTGCGAACACCGGGGAGCTGTTTTTT
cdr3_aa: CASKGGGANTGELFF
v_call: TRBV19
d_call: TRBD2
j_call: TRBJ2-2
cdr3_length: 15
clone_size: few

cdr3_nt: TGCAGTCCTAGCGGGGATGGGGCCAATGAGCAGTTCTTC
cdr3_aa: CSPSGDGANEQFF
v_call: TRBV20-1
d_call: TRBD2
j_call: TRBJ2-1
cdr3_length: 13
clone_size: many

cdr3_nt: TGTGCCAGCAGTTTTTCGGGCAGGGGGAACACCGGGGAGCTGTTTTTT
cdr3_aa: CASSFSGRGNTGELFF
v_call: TRBV12-3/TRBV12-4
d_call: NA
j_call: TRBJ2-2
cdr3_length: 16
clone_size: few

cdr3_nt: TGTGCCAGCACCCCCTCCCAGGAGTACACTGAAGCTTTCTTT
cdr3_aa: CASTPSQEYTEAFF
v_call: TRBV6-5
d_call: NA
j_call: TRBJ1-1
cdr3_length: 14
clone_size: many

cdr3_nt: TGTGCCACCAGCAGAAGGACAGGGGAGAACATTCAGTACTTC
cdr3_aa: CATSRRTGENIQYF
v_call: TRBV15
d_call: TRBD1
j_call: TRBJ2-4
cdr3_length: 14
clone_size: many

cdr3_nt: TGCAGCGTTGGAGCAACCTCCCTCACTGAAGCTTTCTTT
cdr3_aa: CSVGATSLTEAFF
v_call: TRBV29-1
d_call: NA
j_call: TRBJ1-1
cdr3_length: 13
clone_size: many

cdr3_nt: TGCGCCAGCAGCTTCCGGGACAAAGGGGGCACTGAAGCTTTCTTT
cdr3_aa: CASSFRDKGGTEAFF
v_call: TRBV5-1
d_call: NA
j_call: TRBJ1-1
cdr3_length: 15
clone_size: many

cdr3_nt: TGTGCCAGCACTTTTAGCGGGGGGGCCATCGGCACAGATACGCAGTATTTT
cdr3_aa: CASTFSGGAIGTDTQYF
v_call: TRBV28
d_call: TRBD2
j_call: TRBJ2-3
cdr3_length: 17
clone_size: many